The present TCR beta chain was sequenced within a study of T-cell memory formation after mild COVID-19. To note about this clonotype: What it binds is unknown.

The CDR3 is 15 residues long. With V trimmed by 4 bases and J by 4 bases, 8 bases remained unmatched. Germline V gives CDR1 MNHNS, CDR2 SASEGT. Using constant-segment primers, 5'RACE produced TCR alpha and TCR beta cDNA libraries carrying sample barcodes and UMIs. TCRdb reprocessed the 5' RACE reads via MiXCR and lists one record per CDR3 protein. The table includes 40,000 to 60,000 distinct CDR3 sequences, approximately 9% detected once. Study-level results: CD4+ contracting clones were mainly CM and EM; CD8+ ones, EMRA. Proof of SARS-CoV-2 specificity was absent for the second-wave clones that crested on day 37.

Sequences were obtained from PBMCs or a T cell subset sorted from them (not recorded which). This sequence was found in an adult woman who had mild COVID-19 (a few samples of this study predate the infection). Cell type and time point are not known. The rearrangement links TRBV6-1 to TRBJ2-3; 7 bases line up with TRBD2. The DNA for the CDR3 is TGTGCCAGCAGTGTTCTTCCCAGCGGGGCAGATACGCAGTATTTT. It specifies CASSVLPSGADTQYF.